The clone carrying this TCR beta chain was picked up a small number of times. What it binds is not known. This record belongs to a study of blood T cells in healthy people across ages. Study results and limitations: Percentage of naive T cells showed a strong correlation with TCR beta diversity.

Trimming removed 5 bases at V and 8 bases at J, with 20 bases between. This CDR3 is 15 amino acids long. From germline, CDR1 is MDHEN and CDR2 SYDVKM. Healthy Caucasian individuals from Russia aged roughly 6 to 90 were enrolled as donors. Extractions gave at least 5 micrograms of total RNA per sample. PCR was performed a second time for about 6 to 12 cycles using a sample-barcoded 5' primer and a J-beta primer mix. TCRdb called the 5' RACE reads again in MiXCR, with one record for every CDR3 protein. Found here are 1.5 million to 2 million distinct CDR3 sequences, 49% of them singletons; the top ten hold approximately 2%.

The receptor was isolated from a woman in her forties in good health. V is TRBV28 and J is TRBJ2-3; D is ambiguous. Source material: blood. The CDR3 loop reads CASSLHGASMGTQYF. The CDR3 DNA reads TGTGCCAGCAGTCTCCATGGTGCCTCCATGGGTACGCAGTATTTT.